This T cell receptor beta chain was captured in a study of shared clonotypes between healthy human individuals. Assay execution proceeded at the deep level. In the study's own analysis: Filtering differed, since immunoSEQ gave only junction sequences and no quality scores. Libraries were prepared by immunoSEQ multiplex PCR; TCRdb keeps only in-frame clonotypes and omits some of them. The V and J calls and clone size were taken over from that table, and D and trimming were inferred from the DNA. The data contain some 2,000,000 clones, approximately 96% of them singletons. Study-level points and caveats: Among a few donors, about 4.6% of naive CD4 clonotypes were found in common. Naive subsets usually exceeded memory subsets in estimated richness.

This clone has more than one count but fewer than ten. Antigen specificity is unknown. This sample includes further DNA sequences coding for the same CDR3. The CDR3 totals 14 residues. V lost 2 bases, J lost 2 bases, and 9 bases lay in between. Germline V gene data show CDR1 as GTSNPN and CDR2 as SVGIG (reference sequence). Material: naive CD4+ T cells sorted from blood. The subset was: CD45RA+ positively selected. This clonotype was sampled from a man younger than 35 in good health. V usage is TRBV30 and J usage is TRBJ1-4, with D possibly matching TRBD1 (6 bases). Here the CDR3 reads CAWSRGATNEKLFF. Here the CDR3 DNA reads TGTGCCTGGAGTCGGGGGGCGACTAATGAAAAACTGTTTTTT.